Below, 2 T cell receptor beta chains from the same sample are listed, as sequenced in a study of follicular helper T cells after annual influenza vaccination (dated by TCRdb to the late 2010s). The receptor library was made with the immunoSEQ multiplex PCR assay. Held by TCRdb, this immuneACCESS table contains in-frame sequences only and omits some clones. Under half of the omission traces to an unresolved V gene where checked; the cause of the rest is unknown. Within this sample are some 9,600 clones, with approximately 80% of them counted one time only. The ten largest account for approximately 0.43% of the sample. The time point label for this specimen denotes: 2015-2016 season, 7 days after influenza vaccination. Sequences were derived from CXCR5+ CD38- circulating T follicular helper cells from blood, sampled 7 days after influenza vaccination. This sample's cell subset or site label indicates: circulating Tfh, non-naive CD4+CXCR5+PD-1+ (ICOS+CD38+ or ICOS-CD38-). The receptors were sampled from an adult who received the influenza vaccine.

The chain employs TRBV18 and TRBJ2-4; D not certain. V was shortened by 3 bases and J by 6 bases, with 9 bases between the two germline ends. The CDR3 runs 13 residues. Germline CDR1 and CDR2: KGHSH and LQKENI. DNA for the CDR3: TGTGCCAGCTCACCGGGCTCAGGAAACATTCAGTACTTC. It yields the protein CASSPGSGNIQYF.

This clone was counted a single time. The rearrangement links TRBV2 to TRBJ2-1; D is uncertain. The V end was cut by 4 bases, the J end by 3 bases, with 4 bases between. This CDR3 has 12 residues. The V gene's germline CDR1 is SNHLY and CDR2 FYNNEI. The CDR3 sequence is CASSGDYNEQFF. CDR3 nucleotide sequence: TGTGCCAGCAGTGGGGACTACAATGAGCAGTTCTTC. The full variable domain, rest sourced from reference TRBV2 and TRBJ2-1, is EPEVTQTPSHQVTQMGQEVILRCVPISNHLYFYWYRQILGQKVEFLVSFYNNEISEKSEIFDDQFSVERPDGSNFTLKIRSTKLEDSAMYFCASSGDYNEQFFGPGTRLTVL.